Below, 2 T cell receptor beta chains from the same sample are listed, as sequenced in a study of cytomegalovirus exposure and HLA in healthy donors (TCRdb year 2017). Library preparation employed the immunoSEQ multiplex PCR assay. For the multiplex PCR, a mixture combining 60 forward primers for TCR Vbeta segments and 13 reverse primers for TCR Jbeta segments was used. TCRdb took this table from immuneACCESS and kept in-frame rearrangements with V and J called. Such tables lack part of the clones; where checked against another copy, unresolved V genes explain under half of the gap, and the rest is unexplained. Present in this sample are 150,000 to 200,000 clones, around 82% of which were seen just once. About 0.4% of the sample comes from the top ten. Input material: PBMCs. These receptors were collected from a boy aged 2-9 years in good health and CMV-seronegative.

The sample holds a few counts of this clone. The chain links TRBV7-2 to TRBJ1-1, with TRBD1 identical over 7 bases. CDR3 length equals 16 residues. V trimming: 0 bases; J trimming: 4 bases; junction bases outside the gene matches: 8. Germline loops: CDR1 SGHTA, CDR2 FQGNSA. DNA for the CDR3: TGTGCCAGCAGCTTAGCCCCGTTAACAGGGGTCACTGAAGCTTTCTTT. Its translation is CASSLAPLTGVTEAFF.

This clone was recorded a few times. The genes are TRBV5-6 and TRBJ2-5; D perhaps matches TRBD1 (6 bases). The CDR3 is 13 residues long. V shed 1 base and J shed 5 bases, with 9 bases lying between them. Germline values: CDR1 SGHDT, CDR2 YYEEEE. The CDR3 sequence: CASSLSGVETQYF. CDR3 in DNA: TGTGCCAGCAGCTTGTCAGGGGTGGAGACCCAGTACTTC.